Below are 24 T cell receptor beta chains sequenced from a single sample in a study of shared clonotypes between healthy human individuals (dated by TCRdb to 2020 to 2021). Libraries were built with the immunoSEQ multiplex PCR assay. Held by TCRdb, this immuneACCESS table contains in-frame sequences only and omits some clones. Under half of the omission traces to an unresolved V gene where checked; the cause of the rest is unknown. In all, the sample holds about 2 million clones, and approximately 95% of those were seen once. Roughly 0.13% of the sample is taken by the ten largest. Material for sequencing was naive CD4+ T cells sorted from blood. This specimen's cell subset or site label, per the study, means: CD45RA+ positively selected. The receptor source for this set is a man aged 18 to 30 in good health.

DNA for the CDR3: TGTGCCAGCAGCTCCCAGCGGGGGGGCTACGAGCAGTACTTC. Translating gives CASSSQRGGYEQYF. The genes are TRBV7-2 and TRBJ2-7; TRBD2 matches 10 bases. The CDR3 extends over 14 amino acids. With V trimmed by 4 bases and J by 3 bases, 3 bases remained unmatched. Germline V gene lookup returns CDR1 SGHTA and CDR2 FQGNSA.

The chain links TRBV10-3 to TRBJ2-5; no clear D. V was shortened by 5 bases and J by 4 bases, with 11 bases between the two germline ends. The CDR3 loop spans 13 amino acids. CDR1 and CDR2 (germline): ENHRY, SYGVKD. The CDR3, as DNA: TGTGCCATCAGTATCTTGGGAATAGAGACCCAGTACTTC. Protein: CAISILGIETQYF.

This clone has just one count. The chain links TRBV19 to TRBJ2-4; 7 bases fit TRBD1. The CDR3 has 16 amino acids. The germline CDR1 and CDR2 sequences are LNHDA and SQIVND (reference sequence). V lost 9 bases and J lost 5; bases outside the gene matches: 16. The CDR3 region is CASTPRGNRAENIQYF. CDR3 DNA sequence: TGTGCCAGCACCCCCAGGGGGAACAGGGCAGAAAACATTCAGTACTTC.

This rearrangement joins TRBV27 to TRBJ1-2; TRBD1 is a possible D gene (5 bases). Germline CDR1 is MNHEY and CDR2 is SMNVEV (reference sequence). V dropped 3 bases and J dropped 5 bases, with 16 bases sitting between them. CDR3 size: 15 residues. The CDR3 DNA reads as TGTGCCAGCAGTTTTTCCAAGACAGCAGGGTATGGCTACACCTTC. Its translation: CASSFSKTAGYGYTF.

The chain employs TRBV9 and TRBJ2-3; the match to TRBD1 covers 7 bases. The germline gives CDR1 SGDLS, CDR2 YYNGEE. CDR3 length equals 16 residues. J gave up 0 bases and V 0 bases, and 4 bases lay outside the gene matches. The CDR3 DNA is TGTGCCAGCAGCGTAGCCCTACAGGGGAGCACAGATACGCAGTATTTT. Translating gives CASSVALQGSTDTQYF.

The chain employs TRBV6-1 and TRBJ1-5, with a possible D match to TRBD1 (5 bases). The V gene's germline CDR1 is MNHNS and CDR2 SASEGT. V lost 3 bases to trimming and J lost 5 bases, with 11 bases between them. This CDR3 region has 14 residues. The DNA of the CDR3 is TGTGCCAGCAGTGACTGGACACCTGATCAGCCCCAGCATTTT. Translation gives CASSDWTPDQPQHF.

The CDR3 DNA is TGTGCCAGCAGCCCGGCGGGGGGATGGGACACCGGGGAGCTGTTTTTT. This sequence encodes CASSPAGGWDTGELFF. The V gene is TRBV5-4, the J gene TRBJ2-2; 8 nucleotides agree with TRBD2. V gave up 4 bases and J gave up 3 bases; unmatched junction bases: 8. The germline gives CDR1 SGHNT, CDR2 YYREEE (reference sequence). The CDR3 runs to 16 residues. The entire variable domain, with the rest obtained from reference TRBV5-4 and TRBJ2-2, is as follows: ETGVTQSPTHLIKTRGQQVTLRCSSQSGHNTVSWYQQALGQGPQFIFQYYREEENGRGNFPPRFSGLQFPNYSSELNVNALELDDSALYLCASSPAGGWDTGELFFGEGSRLTVL.

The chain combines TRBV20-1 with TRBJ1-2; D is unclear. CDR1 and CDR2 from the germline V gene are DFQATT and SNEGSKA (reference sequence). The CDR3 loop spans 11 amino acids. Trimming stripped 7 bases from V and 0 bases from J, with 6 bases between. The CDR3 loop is CSVPANYGYTF. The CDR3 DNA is TGCAGTGTACCAGCTAACTATGGCTACACCTTC.

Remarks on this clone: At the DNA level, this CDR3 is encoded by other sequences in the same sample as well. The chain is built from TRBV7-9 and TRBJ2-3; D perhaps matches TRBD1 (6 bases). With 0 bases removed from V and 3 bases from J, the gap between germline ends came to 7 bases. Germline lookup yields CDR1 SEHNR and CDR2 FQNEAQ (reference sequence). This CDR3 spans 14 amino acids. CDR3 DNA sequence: TGTGCCAGCAGCTTAGCGGGGGCGACAGATACGCAGTATTTT. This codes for CASSLAGATDTQYF.

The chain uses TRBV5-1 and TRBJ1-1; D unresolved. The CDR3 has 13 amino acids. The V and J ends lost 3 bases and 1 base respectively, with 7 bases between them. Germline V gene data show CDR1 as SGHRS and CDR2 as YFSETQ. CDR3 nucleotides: TGCGCCAGCAGCTACCTAGCGAACACTGAAGCTTTCTTT. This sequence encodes CASSYLANTEAFF.

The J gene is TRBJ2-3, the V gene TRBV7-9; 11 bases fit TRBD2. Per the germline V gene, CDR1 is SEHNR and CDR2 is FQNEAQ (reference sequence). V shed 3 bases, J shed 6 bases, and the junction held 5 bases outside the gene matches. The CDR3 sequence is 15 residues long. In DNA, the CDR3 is TGTGCCAGCAGCTTTCTAGCGGGGGGCTTGGATACGCAGTATTTT. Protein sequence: CASSFLAGGLDTQYF. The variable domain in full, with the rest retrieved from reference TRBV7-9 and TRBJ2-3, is DTGVSQNPRHKITKRGQNVTFRCDPISEHNRLYWYRQTLGQGPEFLTYFQNEAQLEKSRLLSDRFSAERPKGSFSTLEIQRTEQGDSAMYLCASSFLAGGLDTQYFGPGTRLTVL.

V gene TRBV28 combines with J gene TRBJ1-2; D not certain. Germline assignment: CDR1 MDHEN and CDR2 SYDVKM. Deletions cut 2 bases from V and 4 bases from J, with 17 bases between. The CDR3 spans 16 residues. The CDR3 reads CASSLVRITALYGYTF. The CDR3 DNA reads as TGTGCCAGCAGTTTAGTTAGGATTACAGCTCTCTATGGCTACACCTTC.

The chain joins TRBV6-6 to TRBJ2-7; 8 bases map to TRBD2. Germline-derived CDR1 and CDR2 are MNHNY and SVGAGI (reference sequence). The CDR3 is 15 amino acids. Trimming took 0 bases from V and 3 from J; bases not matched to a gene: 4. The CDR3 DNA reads TGTGCCAGCAGTTACTCAGGTGCGGGAGGCTACGAGCAGTACTTC. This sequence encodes CASSYSGAGGYEQYF.

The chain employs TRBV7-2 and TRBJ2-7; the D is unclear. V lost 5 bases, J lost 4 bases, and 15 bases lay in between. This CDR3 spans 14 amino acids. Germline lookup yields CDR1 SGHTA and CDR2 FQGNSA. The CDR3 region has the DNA TGTGCCAGCAGCCCTTTTTACGAGTTTTACGAGCAGTACTTC. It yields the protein CASSPFYEFYEQYF.

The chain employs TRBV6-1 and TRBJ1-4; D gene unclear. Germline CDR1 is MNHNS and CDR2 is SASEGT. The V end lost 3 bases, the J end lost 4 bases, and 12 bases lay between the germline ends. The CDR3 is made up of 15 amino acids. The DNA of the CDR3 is TGTGCCAGCAGTGATACGGGATTGGGTAATGAAAAACTGTTTTTT. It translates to CASSDTGLGNEKLFF.

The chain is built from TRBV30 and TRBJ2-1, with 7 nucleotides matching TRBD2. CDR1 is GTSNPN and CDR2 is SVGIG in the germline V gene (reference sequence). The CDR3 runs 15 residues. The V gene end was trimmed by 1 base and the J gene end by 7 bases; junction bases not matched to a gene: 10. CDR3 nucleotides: TGTGCCTGGAGTGGTGGGAGGGCCTCGGGGAATGAGCAGTTCTTC. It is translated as CAWSGGRASGNEQFF.

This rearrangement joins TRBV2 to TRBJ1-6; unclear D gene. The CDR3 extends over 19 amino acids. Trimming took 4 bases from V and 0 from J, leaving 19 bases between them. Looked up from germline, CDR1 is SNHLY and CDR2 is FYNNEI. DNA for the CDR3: TGTGCCAGCAGTGTCCCGCCATCAAGGGAGAGCTCCTATAATTCACCCCTCCACTTT. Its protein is CASSVPPSRESSYNSPLHF.

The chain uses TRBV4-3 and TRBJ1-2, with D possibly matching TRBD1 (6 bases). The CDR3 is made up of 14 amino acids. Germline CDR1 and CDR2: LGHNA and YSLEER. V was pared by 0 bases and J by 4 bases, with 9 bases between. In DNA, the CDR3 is TGCGCCAGCAGCCAAGAGCGGACAGCCTATGGCTACACCTTC. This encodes CASSQERTAYGYTF.

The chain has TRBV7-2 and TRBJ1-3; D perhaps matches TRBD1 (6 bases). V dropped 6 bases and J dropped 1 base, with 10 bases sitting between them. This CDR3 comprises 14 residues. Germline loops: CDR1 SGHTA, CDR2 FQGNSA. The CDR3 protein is CASRPTGSGNTIYF. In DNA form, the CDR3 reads TGTGCCAGCAGACCCACAGGGTCTGGAAACACCATATATTTT.

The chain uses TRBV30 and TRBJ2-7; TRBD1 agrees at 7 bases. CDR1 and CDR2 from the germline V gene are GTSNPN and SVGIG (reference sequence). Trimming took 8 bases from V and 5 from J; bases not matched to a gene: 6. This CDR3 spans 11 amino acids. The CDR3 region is CARGTGDEQYF. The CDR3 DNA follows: TGTGCCCGGGGCACAGGGGACGAGCAGTACTTC. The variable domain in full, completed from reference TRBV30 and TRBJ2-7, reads SQTIHQWPATLVQPVGSPLSLECTVEGTSNPNLYWYRQAAGRGLQLLFYSVGIGQISSEVPQNLSASRPQDRQFILSSKKLLLSDSGFYLCARGTGDEQYFGPGTRLTVT.

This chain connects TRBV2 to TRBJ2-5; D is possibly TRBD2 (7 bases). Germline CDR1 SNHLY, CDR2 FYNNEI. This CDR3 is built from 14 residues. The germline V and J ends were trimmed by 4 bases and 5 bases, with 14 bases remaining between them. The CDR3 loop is CASSGGGASETQYF. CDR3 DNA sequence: TGTGCCAGCAGTGGTGGGGGGGCATCGGAGACCCAGTACTTC.

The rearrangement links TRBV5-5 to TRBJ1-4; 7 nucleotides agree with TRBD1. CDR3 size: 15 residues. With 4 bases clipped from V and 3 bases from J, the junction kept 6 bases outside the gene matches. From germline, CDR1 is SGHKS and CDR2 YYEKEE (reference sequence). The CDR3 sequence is CASSDRQGANEKLFF. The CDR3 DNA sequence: TGTGCCAGCAGCGATCGACAGGGAGCTAATGAAAAACTGTTTTTT. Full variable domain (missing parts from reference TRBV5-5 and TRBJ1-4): DAGVTQSPTHLIKTRGQQVTLRCSPISGHKSVSWYQQVLGQGPQFIFQYYEKEERGRGNFPDRFSARQFPNYSSELNVNALLLGDSALYLCASSDRQGANEKLFFGSGTQLSVL.

CDR3 region: CASSYSKGTGNTEAFF. CDR3 coding DNA: TGTGCCAGCAGTTACTCGAAGGGGACAGGGAACACTGAAGCTTTCTTT. The genes are TRBV6-5 and TRBJ1-1; TRBD1 matches 8 bases. Looked up from germline, CDR1 is MNHEY and CDR2 is SVGAGI. The CDR3 is made up of 16 amino acids. Unmatched junction bases numbered 4, after V lost 0 bases and J lost 1 base.

The CDR3 loop reads CASRPGHLNTEAFF. For the CDR3, the DNA is TGTGCCAGCAGACCGGGACACTTAAACACTGAAGCTTTCTTT. The chain links TRBV27 to TRBJ1-1, with D perhaps matching TRBD1 (6 bases). CDR3 length: 14 residues. Germline loops: CDR1 MNHEY, CDR2 SMNVEV (reference sequence). V shed 6 bases and J shed 2 bases, with 13 bases lying between them.